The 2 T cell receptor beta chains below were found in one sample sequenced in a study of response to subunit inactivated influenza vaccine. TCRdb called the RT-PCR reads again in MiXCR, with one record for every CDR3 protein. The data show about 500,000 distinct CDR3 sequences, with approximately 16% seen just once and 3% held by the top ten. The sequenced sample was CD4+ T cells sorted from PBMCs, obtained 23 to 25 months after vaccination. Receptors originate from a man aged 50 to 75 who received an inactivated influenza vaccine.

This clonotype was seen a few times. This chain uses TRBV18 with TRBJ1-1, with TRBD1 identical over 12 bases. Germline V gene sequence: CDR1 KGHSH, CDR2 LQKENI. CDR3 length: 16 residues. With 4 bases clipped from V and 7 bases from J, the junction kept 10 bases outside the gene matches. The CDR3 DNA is TGTGCCAGCTCACTCCCCGGGACAGGGGGCTATGGTGAAGCTTTCTTT. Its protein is CASSLPGTGGYGEAFF. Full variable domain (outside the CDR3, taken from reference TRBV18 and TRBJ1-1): NAGVMQNPRHLVRRRGQEARLRCSPMKGHSHVYWYRQLPEEGLKFMVYLQKENIIDESGMPKERFSAEFPKEGPSILRIQQVVRGDSAAYFCASSLPGTGGYGEAFFGQGTRLTVV.

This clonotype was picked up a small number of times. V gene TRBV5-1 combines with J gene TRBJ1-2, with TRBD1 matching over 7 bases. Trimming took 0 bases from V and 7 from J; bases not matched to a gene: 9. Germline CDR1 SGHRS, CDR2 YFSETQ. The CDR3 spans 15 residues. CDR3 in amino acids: CASSLELDRQGGYTF. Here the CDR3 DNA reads TGCGCCAGCAGCTTGGAGTTGGACAGGCAGGGTGGCTACACCTTC.